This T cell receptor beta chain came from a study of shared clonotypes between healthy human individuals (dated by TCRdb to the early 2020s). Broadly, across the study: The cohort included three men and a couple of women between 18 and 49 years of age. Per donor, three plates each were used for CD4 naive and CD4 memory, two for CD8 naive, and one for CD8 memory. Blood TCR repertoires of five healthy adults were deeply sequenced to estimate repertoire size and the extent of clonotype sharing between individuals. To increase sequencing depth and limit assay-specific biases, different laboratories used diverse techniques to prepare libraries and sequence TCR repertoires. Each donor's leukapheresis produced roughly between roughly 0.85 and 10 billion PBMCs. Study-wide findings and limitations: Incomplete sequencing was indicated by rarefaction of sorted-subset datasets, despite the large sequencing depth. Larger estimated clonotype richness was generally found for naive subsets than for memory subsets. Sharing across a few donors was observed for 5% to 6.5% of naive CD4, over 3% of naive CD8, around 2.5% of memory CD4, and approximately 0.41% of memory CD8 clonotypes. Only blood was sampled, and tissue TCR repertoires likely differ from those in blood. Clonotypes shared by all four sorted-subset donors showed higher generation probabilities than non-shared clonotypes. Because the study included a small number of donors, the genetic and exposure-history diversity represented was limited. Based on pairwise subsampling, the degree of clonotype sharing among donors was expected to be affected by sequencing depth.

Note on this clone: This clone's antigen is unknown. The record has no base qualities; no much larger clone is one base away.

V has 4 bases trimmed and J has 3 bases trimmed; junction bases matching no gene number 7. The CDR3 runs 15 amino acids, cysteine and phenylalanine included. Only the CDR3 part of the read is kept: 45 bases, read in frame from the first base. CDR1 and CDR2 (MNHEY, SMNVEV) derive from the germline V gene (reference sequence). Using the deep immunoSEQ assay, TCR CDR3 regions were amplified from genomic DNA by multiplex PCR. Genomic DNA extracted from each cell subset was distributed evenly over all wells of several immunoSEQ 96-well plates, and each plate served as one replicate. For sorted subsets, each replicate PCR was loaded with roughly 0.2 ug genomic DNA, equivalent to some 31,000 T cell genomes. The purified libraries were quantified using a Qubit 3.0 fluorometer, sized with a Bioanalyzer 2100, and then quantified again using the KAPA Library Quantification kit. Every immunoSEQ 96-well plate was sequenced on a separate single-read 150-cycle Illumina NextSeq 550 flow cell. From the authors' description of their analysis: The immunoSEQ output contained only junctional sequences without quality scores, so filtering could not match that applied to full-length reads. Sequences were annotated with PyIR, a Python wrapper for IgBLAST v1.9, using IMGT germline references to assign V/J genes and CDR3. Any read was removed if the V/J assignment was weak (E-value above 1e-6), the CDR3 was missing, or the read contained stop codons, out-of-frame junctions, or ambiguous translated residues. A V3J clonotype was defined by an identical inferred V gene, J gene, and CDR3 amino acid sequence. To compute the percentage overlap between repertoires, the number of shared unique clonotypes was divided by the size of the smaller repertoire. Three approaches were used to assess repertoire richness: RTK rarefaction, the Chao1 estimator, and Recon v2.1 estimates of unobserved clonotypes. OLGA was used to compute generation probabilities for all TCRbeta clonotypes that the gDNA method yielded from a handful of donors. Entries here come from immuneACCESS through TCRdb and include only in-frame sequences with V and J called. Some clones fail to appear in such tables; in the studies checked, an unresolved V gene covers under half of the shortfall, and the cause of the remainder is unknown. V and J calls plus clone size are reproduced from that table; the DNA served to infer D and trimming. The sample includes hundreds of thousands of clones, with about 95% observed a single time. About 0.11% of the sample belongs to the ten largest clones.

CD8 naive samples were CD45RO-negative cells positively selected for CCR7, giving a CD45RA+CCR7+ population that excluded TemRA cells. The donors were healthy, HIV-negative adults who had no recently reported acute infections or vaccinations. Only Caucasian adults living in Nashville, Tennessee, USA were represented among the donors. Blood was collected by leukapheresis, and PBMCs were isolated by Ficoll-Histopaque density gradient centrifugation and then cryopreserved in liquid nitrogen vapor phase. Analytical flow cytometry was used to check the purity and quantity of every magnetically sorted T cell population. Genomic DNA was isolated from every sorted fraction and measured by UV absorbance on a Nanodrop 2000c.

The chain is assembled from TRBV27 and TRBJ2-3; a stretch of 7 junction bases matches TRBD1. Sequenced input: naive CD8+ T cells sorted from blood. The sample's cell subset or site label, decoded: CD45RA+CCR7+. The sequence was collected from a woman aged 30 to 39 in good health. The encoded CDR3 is CASSSPLGQTDTQYF. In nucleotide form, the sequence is TGTGCCAGCAGTTCCCCCCTGGGACAGACAGATACGCAGTATTTT.